This is a list of T cell receptor beta chains from one sample in a study of T-cell reconstitution after alpha-beta-depleted transplantation in children. TCRdb used MiXCR to reprocess the PCR reads, holding one entry per CDR3 protein. The sample includes approximately 650,000 distinct CDR3 sequences, around 14% seen only once; the top ten take 0.75% to 0.85%. Source: PBMCs, taken before TCRalphabeta/CD19-depleted stem cell transplant. Every receptor here comes from a girl aged 2-10 years with congenital amegakaryocytic thrombocytopenia, due to receive a stem cell transplant. Both conserved end residues are part of each CDR3.

TRBJ2-1 | TRBV20-1 | CSARGRRYNEQFF
TRBJ2-1 | TRBV20-1 | CSAEALAGYNEQFF
TRBJ2-2 | TRBV20-1 | CSASRAGDGELFF
TRBJ2-3 | TRBV5-1 | CASSLYPGLAGADTQYF
TRBJ2-1 | TRBV20-1 | CSASPQFAEETYNEQFF
TRBJ2-1 | TRBV20-1 | CSAPDRGPYNEQFF
TRBJ2-1 | TRBV20-1 | CSARLPYTINEQFF
TRBJ2-1 | TRBV27 | CASTTGSPYNEQFF
TRBJ2-3 | TRBV6-1 | CASSPKATSGSRGTDTQYF
TRBJ2-7 | TRBV12-3/TRBV12-4 | CASSLRPGGKTYEQYF
TRBJ2-1 | TRBV5-1 | CASSLGGGINEQFF
TRBJ2-2 | TRBV5-1 | CASSLALAGVPGELFF
TRBJ2-2 | TRBV5-1 | CASSRIAGEGTGELFF
TRBJ1-5 | TRBV20-1 | CSARPGQGPSQPQHF